Shown below are 13 T cell receptor beta chains from a single sample sequenced in a study of T cell responses to AZD1222 COVID-19 vaccine (dated by TCRdb to the early 2020s). The time point label here, explained by the study, means: baseline before first vaccination. The library relied on the immunoSEQ multiplex PCR assay. Sourced from immuneACCESS, this table was stored by TCRdb with only in-frame sequences that have V and J called. A share of the clones is absent; for the studies checked, an unresolved V gene accounts for under half, and the remainder has no known explanation. This sample has under 150,000 clones in its table, and approximately 90% of those were observed once. The top ten clones comprise just over 7% of the sample. This sample comprised peripheral blood, obtained on day 0 of AZD1222 vaccination. The receptors originated from an adult in good health.

The rearrangement links TRBV7-6 to TRBJ2-3, with D maybe TRBD1 (6 bases). The V and J ends lost 5 bases and 2 bases respectively, with 17 bases between them. CDR1 is SGHVS and CDR2 is FNYEAQ in the germline V gene. This CDR3 has 16 residues. The CDR3 protein is CASSTRRGGSTDTQYF. CDR3 coding DNA: TGTGCCAGCAGCACAAGGAGAGGGGGATCCACAGATACGCAGTATTTT.

The sample holds one count of this clone. The rearrangement uses TRBV7-3 and TRBJ2-3; 7 nucleotides match TRBD1. Germline CDR1 and CDR2: SGHTA and FQGTGA. This CDR3 has 15 amino acids. The junction had 6 bases not matched to a gene; V was cut back by 4 bases and J by 2 bases. The CDR3 bases are TGTGCCAGCAGCTCCAAGGGGGCGGCCACAGATACGCAGTATTTT. This codes for CASSSKGAATDTQYF.

The chain couples TRBV4-1 to TRBJ1-2; D remains ambiguous. Germline loops: CDR1 MGHRA, CDR2 YSYEKL. With 0 bases removed from V and 4 bases from J, the gap between germline ends came to 6 bases. This CDR3 has 13 amino acids. CDR3 sequence: CASSQDRSYGYTF. The CDR3 nucleotides read TGCGCCAGCAGCCAAGATAGGAGCTATGGCTACACCTTC.

The chain has TRBV27 and TRBJ1-6; TRBD1 aligns across 8 bases. The germline V gene has CDR1 MNHEY and CDR2 SMNVEV (reference sequence). Unmatched junction bases numbered 2, after V lost 0 bases and J lost 1 base. The CDR3 has 17 amino acids. In DNA, the CDR3 is TGTGCCAGCAGTTTATCGACAGGGGTATCCTATAATTCACCCCTCCACTTT. Protein: CASSLSTGVSYNSPLHF.

This chain links TRBV2 with TRBJ1-3, with D possibly TRBD1 on 5 matching bases. V shed 4 bases and J shed 2 bases, with 9 bases lying between them. Germline CDR1 SNHLY, CDR2 FYNNEI. The CDR3 totals 14 residues. The CDR3 DNA reads TGTGCCAGCAGTGTAGACAGAACTGGAAACACCATATATTTT. Translated, it gives CASSVDRTGNTIYF.

This rearrangement joins TRBV5-4 to TRBJ2-5, with 7 nucleotides matching TRBD2. Germline V lookup: CDR1 SGHNT, CDR2 YYREEE (reference sequence). V shed 0 bases, J shed 3 bases, and the junction held 5 bases outside the gene matches. The CDR3 totals 15 residues. The CDR3 DNA reads as TGTGCCAGCAGCTTGGTATGGGGGGGGGAAGAGACCCAGTACTTC. Translation gives CASSLVWGGEETQYF.

The chain employs TRBV28 and TRBJ1-5, with TRBD1 matching 7 bases. The germline gives CDR1 MDHEN, CDR2 SYDVKM. V lost 3 bases, J lost 3 bases, and 2 bases stayed unmatched. CDR3 length: 14 amino acids. CDR3 in DNA: TGTGCCAGCAGTTTCGACAGGGCCAATCAGCCCCAGCATTTT. This sequence encodes CASSFDRANQPQHF.

This clone was counted only a few times. The CDR3 reads CASSQTGNSYEQYF. The CDR3 DNA reads TGCGCCAGCAGCCAGACAGGCAACTCCTACGAGCAGTACTTC. The chain joins TRBV4-1 to TRBJ2-7; possible D gene TRBD1, 6 bases. CDR1 and CDR2 (germline): MGHRA, YSYEKL. The CDR3 has 14 residues. V was cut by 3 bases and J by 0 bases, with 9 bases left in between.

J is TRBJ2-1 and V is TRBV15, with 8 nucleotides matching TRBD2. Germline V CDR1 and CDR2: LNHNV, YYDKDF (reference sequence). The V gene end was trimmed by 3 bases and the J gene end by 0 bases; junction bases not matched to a gene: 4. CDR3 size: 16 residues. CDR3 in amino acids: CATSSSGKSSYNEQFF. For the CDR3, the DNA is TGTGCCACCAGCAGTAGCGGGAAAAGCTCCTACAATGAGCAGTTCTTC.

The gene calls are TRBV5-1 and TRBJ1-1, with a possible D match to TRBD1 (5 bases). CDR1 and CDR2 (germline): SGHRS, YFSETQ. V lost 2 bases and J lost 2, with 7 bases in between. The CDR3 is 13 residues long. The CDR3 here is CASSLRGNTEAFF. Here the CDR3 DNA reads TGCGCCAGCAGCTTAAGGGGCAACACTGAAGCTTTCTTT.

The J gene is TRBJ2-3, the V gene TRBV7-9, with 12 bases fitting TRBD2. V was clipped by 6 bases and J by 0 bases; unmatched bases: 10. Germline V gene lookup returns CDR1 SEHNR and CDR2 FQNEAQ (reference sequence). The CDR3 loop spans 18 amino acids. As DNA, the CDR3 is TGTGCCAGCAGGGGAGGACTAGCGGGGCCGAAAAGCACAGATACGCAGTATTTT. Amino acids: CASRGGLAGPKSTDTQYF.

The rearrangement links TRBV10-3 to TRBJ2-3, with TRBD1 identical over 7 bases. Germline assignment: CDR1 ENHRY and CDR2 SYGVKD. This CDR3 comprises 13 residues. J gave up 1 base and V 10 bases, and 5 bases lay outside the gene matches. The CDR3 coding sequence is TGTGCCACCCGGGACAGTGGCACAGATACGCAGTATTTT. Its translation: CATRDSGTDTQYF.

The chain has TRBV12-3 or TRBV12-4 and TRBJ2-7; the D gene is possibly TRBD1 (6 bases). The length of the CDR3 is 12 residues. Trimming left V 6 bases short and J 7 bases short, with 13 bases between. CDR3 region: CASRKGGREQYF. CDR3 sequence (DNA): TGTGCCAGCAGAAAAGGGGGACGTGAGCAGTACTTC.